The entry below describes one T cell receptor beta chain. Only in-frame clones appear in the TCRdb table, and some are missing; sequencing was by immunoSEQ multiplex PCR. The repertoire has about 44,000 clones, 75% to 80% of them found once; the top ten carry 2.6%. This entry is derived from a study of radiotherapy plus CTLA-4 blockade in lung cancer. Study-level background: For approximately 17% of patients, objective responses occurred, and roughly 30% had disease control.

Germline CDR1 and CDR2: LGHNA and YSLEER. This CDR3 is built from 16 residues. V trimming: 3 bases; J trimming: 12 bases; junction bases outside the gene matches: 8. Those patients who had chemo-refractory metastatic non-small-cell lung cancer were given focal radiation along with CTLA-4 blockade through ipilimumab. This clonotype was sampled from a human donor with non-small cell lung cancer whose response to radiotherapy plus ipilimumab could not be evaluated. Sequenced here: peripheral blood, sampled from a patient treated with radiotherapy plus ipilimumab. The chain is built from TRBV4-3 and TRBJ2-1; 16 positions match TRBD2. Here the CDR3 reads CASSQAGTSGGARQFF. The CDR3 DNA sequence: TGCGCCAGCAGCCAGGCCGGGACTAGCGGGGGGGCGCGGCAGTTCTTC.